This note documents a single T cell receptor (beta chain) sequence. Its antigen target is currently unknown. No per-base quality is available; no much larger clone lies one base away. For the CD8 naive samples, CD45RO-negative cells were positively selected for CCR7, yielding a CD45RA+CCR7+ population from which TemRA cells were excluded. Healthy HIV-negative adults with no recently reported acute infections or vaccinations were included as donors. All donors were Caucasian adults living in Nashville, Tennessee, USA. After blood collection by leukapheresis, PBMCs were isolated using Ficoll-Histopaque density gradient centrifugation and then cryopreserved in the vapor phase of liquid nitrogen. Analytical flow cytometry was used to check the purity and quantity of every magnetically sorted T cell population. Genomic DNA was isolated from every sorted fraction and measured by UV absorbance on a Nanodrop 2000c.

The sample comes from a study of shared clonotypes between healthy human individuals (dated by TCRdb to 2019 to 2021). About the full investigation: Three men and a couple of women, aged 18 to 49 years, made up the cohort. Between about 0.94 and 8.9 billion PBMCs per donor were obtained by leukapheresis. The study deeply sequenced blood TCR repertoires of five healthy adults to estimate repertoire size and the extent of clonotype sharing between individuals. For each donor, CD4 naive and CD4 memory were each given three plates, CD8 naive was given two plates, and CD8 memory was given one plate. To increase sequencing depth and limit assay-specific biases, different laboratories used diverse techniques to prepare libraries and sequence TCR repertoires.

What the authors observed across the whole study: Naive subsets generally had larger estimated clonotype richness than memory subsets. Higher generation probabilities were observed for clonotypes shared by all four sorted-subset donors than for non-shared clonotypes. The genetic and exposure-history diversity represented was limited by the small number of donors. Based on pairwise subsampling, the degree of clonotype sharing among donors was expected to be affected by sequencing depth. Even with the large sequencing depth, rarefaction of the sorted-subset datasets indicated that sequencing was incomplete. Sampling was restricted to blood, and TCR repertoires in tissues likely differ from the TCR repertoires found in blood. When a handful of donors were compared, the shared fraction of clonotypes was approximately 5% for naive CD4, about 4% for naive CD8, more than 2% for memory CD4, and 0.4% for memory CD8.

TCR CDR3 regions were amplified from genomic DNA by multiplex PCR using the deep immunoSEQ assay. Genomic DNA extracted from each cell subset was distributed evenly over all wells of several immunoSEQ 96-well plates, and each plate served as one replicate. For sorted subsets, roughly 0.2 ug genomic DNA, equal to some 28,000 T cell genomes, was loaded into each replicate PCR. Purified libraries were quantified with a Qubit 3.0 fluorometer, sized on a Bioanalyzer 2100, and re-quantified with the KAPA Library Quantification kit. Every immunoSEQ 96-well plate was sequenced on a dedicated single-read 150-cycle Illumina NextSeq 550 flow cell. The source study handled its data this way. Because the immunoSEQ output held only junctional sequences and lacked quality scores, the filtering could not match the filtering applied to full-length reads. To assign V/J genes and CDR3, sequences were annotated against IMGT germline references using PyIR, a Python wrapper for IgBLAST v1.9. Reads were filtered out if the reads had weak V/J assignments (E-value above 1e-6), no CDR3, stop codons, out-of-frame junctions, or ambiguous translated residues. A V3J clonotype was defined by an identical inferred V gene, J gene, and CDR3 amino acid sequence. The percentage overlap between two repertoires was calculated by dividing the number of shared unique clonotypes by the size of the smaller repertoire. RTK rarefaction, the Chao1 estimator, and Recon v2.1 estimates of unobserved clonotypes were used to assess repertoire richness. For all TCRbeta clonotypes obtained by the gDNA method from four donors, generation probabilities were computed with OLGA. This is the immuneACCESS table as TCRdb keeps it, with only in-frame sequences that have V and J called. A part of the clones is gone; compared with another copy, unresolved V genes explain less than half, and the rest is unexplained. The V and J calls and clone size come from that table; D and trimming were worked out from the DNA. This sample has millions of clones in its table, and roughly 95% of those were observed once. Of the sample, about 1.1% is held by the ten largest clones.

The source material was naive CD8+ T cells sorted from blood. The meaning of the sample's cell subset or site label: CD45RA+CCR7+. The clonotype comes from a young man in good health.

The encoded CDR3 is CATSRDRFGGDEQYF. The nucleotide sequence is given as TGTGCCACCAGCAGAGATCGTTTTGGGGGGGACGAGCAGTACTTC. The V gene is TRBV15 and the J gene is TRBJ2-7; TRBD2 aligns with 7 central bases. V trim: 0 bases; J trim: 5 bases; unmatched bases: 7. CDR3 length: 15 amino acids, cysteine to phenylalanine. The only DNA kept is the CDR3, 45 bases in frame from the first base. The germline V gene (reference sequence) gives CDR1 as LNHNV and CDR2 as YYDKDF.